This TCR beta chain was documented in a study of radiotherapy plus CTLA-4 blockade in lung cancer. Study-wide results and caveats: It was early blood T cell clone dynamics, with interferon-beta, that reportedly best predicted response.

Worth noting for this clone: What it binds is not known.

Focal radiation plus CTLA-4 blockade with ipilimumab was given to patients with chemo-refractory metastatic non-small-cell lung cancer. Sequenced by immunoSEQ multiplex PCR; TCRdb stores in-frame clones only, minus some. The data show approximately 65,000 clones, with roughly 77% seen just once and approximately 4.4% held by the top ten. The germline gives CDR1 ENHRY, CDR2 SYGVKD. The junction had 3 bases not matched to a gene; V was cut back by 3 bases and J by 2 bases. The CDR3 covers 14 residues. V and J are TRBV10-3 and TRBJ2-7, with 8 bases aligning to TRBD1. The TCR comes from a human donor with non-small cell lung cancer who had a complete response to radiotherapy plus ipilimumab. The sample consisted of peripheral blood, taken from a patient treated with radiotherapy plus ipilimumab. CDR3: CAISDPGGPYEQYF. CDR3 DNA sequence: TGTGCCATCAGTGACCCAGGGGGCCCCTACGAGCAGTACTTC.